The 20 T cell receptor beta chains given below trace back to one sample, sequenced in a study of blood T cell repertoires in COVID-19 (dated by TCRdb to about 2020). The library was generated by the immunoSEQ multiplex PCR assay. Here the immuneACCESS table is served through TCRdb, limited to in-frame sequences with V and J called. Missing clones are a known gap in these copies; in checked studies unresolved V genes cover under half, and the rest lacks a known reason. The sample records 180,000 or so clones, 82% of which are singletons. The ten largest clones represent roughly 9.6% of the sample. Sequenced sample: PBMCs or T cells enriched from blood (not recorded which). Source of these receptors: a man aged 50 to 60 who had recovered from COVID-19.

This chain uses TRBV4-1 with TRBJ1-6; possible D gene TRBD1, 5 bases. The CDR3 extends over 16 amino acids. Germline values: CDR1 MGHRA, CDR2 YSYEKL. The V end was cut by 4 bases, the J end by 9 bases, with 19 bases between. This CDR3 is CASSRGGATTGSPLHF. CDR3 nucleotide sequence: TGCGCCAGCAGCCGGGGGGGAGCGACCACCGGTTCACCCCTCCACTTT.

The chain has TRBV5-6 and TRBJ1-6; D might be TRBD1 (6 bases). V lost 4 bases, J lost 7 bases, and 15 bases lay in between. The CDR3 extends over 15 amino acids. Germline assignment: CDR1 SGHDT and CDR2 YYEEEE. The CDR3 region is CASSRRGQYNSPLHF. DNA for the CDR3: TGTGCCAGCAGCCGCCGTGGACAGTACAATTCACCCCTCCACTTT.

The J gene is TRBJ1-2, the V gene TRBV5-6; 7 bases are a match to TRBD1. V shed 5 bases and J 9 bases; nucleotides not matched to a gene: 7. The CDR3 is 12 residues long. From germline, CDR1 is SGHDT and CDR2 YYEEEE. The CDR3 region is CASRRQGISYTF. The CDR3 bases are TGTGCCAGCAGGAGACAGGGCATTAGCTACACCTTC.

The chain has TRBV6-5 and TRBJ2-3; D gene ambiguous. Per the germline V gene, CDR1 is MNHEY and CDR2 is SVGAGI. V lost 2 bases to trimming and J lost 1 base, with 4 bases between them. There are 13 residues in the CDR3. CDR3 sequence reads: CASSYGGTDTQYF. Written as DNA, the CDR3 is TGTGCCAGCAGTTACGGAGGCACAGATACGCAGTATTTT.

J is TRBJ2-1 and V is TRBV5-4, with 12 bases fitting TRBD2. Per germline, CDR1 SGHNT and CDR2 YYREEE (reference sequence). J gave up 9 bases and V 4 bases, and 8 bases lay outside the gene matches. The CDR3 has 15 residues. The CDR3 is CASSLASGRALEQFF. In nucleotides, the CDR3 is TGTGCCAGCAGCCTGGCTAGCGGGAGGGCCCTTGAGCAGTTCTTC.

In its sample, this clone was seen once. The chain has TRBV28 and TRBJ1-4, with 7 bases matching TRBD1. This CDR3 is built from 15 residues. Per the germline V gene, CDR1 is MDHEN and CDR2 is SYDVKM. Trimming removed 4 bases from V and 0 bases from J; junction bases left unmatched: 2. CDR3 nucleotides: TGTGCCAGCAGTTGGGACAGTGCAACTAATGAAAAACTGTTTTTT. Protein: CASSWDSATNEKLFF.

This chain uses TRBV6-5 with TRBJ1-1, with D possibly TRBD1 on 5 matching bases. This CDR3 spans 14 amino acids. Trimming took off 5 bases at V and 1 base at J, with 11 bases between the two ends. The germline V gene encodes CDR1 MNHEY and CDR2 SVGAGI. CDR3 in DNA: TGTGCCAGCAGTCTCAACACAGGGAACACTGAAGCTTTCTTT. Its protein product is CASSLNTGNTEAFF.

This clone has a handful of counts. CDR3 nucleotides: TGTGCCACCAGTGGTGTGGGGGACAGGGGGCTTGGCTACACCTTC. Amino acids: CATSGVGDRGLGYTF. The gene calls are TRBV24-1 and TRBJ1-2; 12 nucleotides agree with TRBD1. The V segment lost 5 bases and the J segment 7 bases; nucleotides outside the gene matches: 7. Germline CDR1 is KGHDR and CDR2 is SFDVKD. This CDR3 contains 15 residues.

This chain connects TRBV6-1 to TRBJ2-5, with D perhaps TRBD1 (7 bases). The CDR3 sequence is 15 residues long. The V gene's germline CDR1 is MNHNS and CDR2 SASEGT. Trimming took off 2 bases at V and 5 bases at J, with 15 bases between the two ends. CDR3 nucleotides: TGTGCCAGCAGTGAATCCGACAGGGCGGGGGAGACCCAGTACTTC. Protein product: CASSESDRAGETQYF.

The chain uses TRBV7-3 and TRBJ2-2; D gene ambiguous. The CDR3 is 16 amino acids. Between the trimmed V and J ends, which lost 2 bases and 0 bases, there was a span of 10 bases. Germline CDR1 reads SGHTA; CDR2 reads FQGTGA. The CDR3 is CASSLLGGANTGELFF. CDR3 DNA sequence: TGTGCCAGCAGCTTACTTGGCGGCGCGAACACCGGGGAGCTGTTTTTT. Full variable domain (missing parts from reference TRBV7-3 and TRBJ2-2): GAGVSQTPSNKVTEKGKYVELRCDPISGHTALYWYRQSLGQGPEFLIYFQGTGAADDSGLPNDRFFAVRPEGSVSTLKIQRTERGDSAVYLCASSLLGGANTGELFFGEGSRLTVL.

In regard to this clone: Mismatch with germline at one junction end may stem from a read error. V gene TRBV6-4 combines with J gene TRBJ2-2; TRBD1 might be the D (6 bases). Germline V gene lookup returns CDR1 MRHNA and CDR2 SNTAGT. The CDR3 runs 15 residues. CDR3 loop: CAGSDSSRGAGELFF. The CDR3 DNA reads as TGTGCCGGCAGTGACTCTTCCAGGGGCGCAGGGGAGCTGTTTTTT.

The chain joins TRBV11-3 to TRBJ2-7; 10 bases are a match to TRBD1. The germline V gene has CDR1 SGHNT and CDR2 YENEEA. The CDR3 has 14 amino acids. V lost 3 bases and J lost 5; bases outside the gene matches: 4. CDR3 sequence: CASSLGTGADEQYF. CDR3 bases: TGTGCCAGCAGCTTGGGGACAGGGGCAGACGAGCAGTACTTC.

The CDR3 DNA reads TGTGCCAGTACTTACCCGGGGTCAGATACGCAGTATTTT. Protein sequence: CASTYPGSDTQYF. V is TRBV11-3 and J is TRBJ2-3; a weak D match, TRBD2 (5 bases). From germline, CDR1 is SGHNT and CDR2 YENEEA. CDR3 size: 13 residues. Trimming shortened V by 9 bases and J by 4 bases, and 14 bases separated the two germline ends.

This chain links TRBV29-1 with TRBJ2-3; D may be TRBD1 (5 bases). The CDR3 consists of 16 residues. V shed 7 bases and J shed 1 base, with 21 bases lying between them. Looked up from germline, CDR1 is SQVTM and CDR2 is ANQGSEA. CDR3 amino acids: CSEVGIGDRGTDTQYF. CDR3 sequence (DNA): TGCAGCGAGGTGGGCATAGGGGATCGGGGCACAGATACGCAGTATTTT.

The CDR3 here is CASSHFSGVETQYF. CDR3 in DNA: TGTGCCAGCAGCCATTTTAGCGGGGTAGAGACCCAGTACTTC. The V and J genes are TRBV3-1 (or the pseudogene TRBV3-2) and TRBJ2-5, with 8 positions matching TRBD2. Germline V gives CDR1 LGHDT, CDR2 YNNKEL (reference sequence). CDR3 size: 14 residues. V trimming: 3 bases; J trimming: 4 bases; junction bases outside the gene matches: 4.

V usage is TRBV7-9 and J usage is TRBJ2-7; the D is unclear. The ends were cut back, 1 base at V and 3 bases at J, with 7 bases in the middle. The length of the CDR3 is 13 residues. CDR1 is SEHNR and CDR2 is FQNEAQ in the germline V gene (reference sequence). The CDR3 protein is CASSLVGGYEQYF. The CDR3 nucleotides read TGTGCCAGCAGCTTAGTCGGCGGCTACGAGCAGTACTTC.

This chain joins TRBV15 and TRBJ2-1; TRBD2 aligns across 7 bases. This CDR3 region has 15 residues. The germline V gene encodes CDR1 LNHNV and CDR2 YYDKDF (reference sequence). V lost 0 bases to trimming and J lost 5 bases; unmatched junction nucleotides: 4. This CDR3 is CATSRDRLAHNEQFF. The CDR3 nucleotides read TGTGCCACCAGCAGAGATCGACTAGCCCACAATGAGCAGTTCTTC.

The J gene is TRBJ2-2, the V gene TRBV18; 10 positions match TRBD1. The V gene's germline CDR1 is KGHSH and CDR2 LQKENI. After removal of 3 bases from V and 4 bases from J, the junction contained 5 bases not matched to a gene. CDR3 size: 16 residues. The CDR3 sequence is CASSPKTGGSTGELFF. The CDR3 bases are TGTGCCAGCTCACCCAAGACAGGGGGCAGCACCGGGGAGCTGTTTTTT.

This sequence joins TRBV24-1 and TRBJ2-1, with 12 bases that match TRBD2. The CDR3 contains 21 residues. In germline, CDR1 is KGHDR, CDR2 SFDVKD. Germline trimming cut 3 bases from V and 8 bases from J; bases unmatched to any gene: 22. CDR3 sequence reads: CATSDPSSGRAGGLRTDEQFF. The CDR3, as DNA: TGTGCCACCAGTGATCCCTCTAGCGGGAGGGCCGGGGGCTTACGTACAGATGAGCAGTTCTTC.

The chain links TRBV9 to TRBJ2-7; D may be TRBD2 (5 bases). Germline V gives CDR1 SGDLS, CDR2 YYNGEE. V lost 2 bases to trimming and J lost 6 bases, with 12 bases between them. The CDR3 has 13 residues. In DNA form, the CDR3 reads TGTGCCAGCAGCGTTGATGAGGGTGGCGAGCAGTACTTC. Its protein is CASSVDEGGEQYF. Full variable domain (remainder filled in from reference TRBV9 and TRBJ2-7): DSGVTQTPKHLITATGQRVTLRCSPRSGDLSVYWYQQSLDQGLQFLIQYYNGEERAKGNILERFSAQQFPDLHSELNLSSLELGDSALYFCASSVDEGGEQYFGPGTRLTVT.